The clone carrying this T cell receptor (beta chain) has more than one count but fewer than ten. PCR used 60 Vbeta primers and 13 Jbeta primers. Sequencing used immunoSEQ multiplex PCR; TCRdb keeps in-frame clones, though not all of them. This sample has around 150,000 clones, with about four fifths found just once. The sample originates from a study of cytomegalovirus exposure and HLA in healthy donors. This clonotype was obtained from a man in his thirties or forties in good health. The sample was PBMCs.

The CDR3 spells CASSLLDPGANVLTF. The CDR3 nucleotides read TGTGCCAGCAGTTTACTAGACCCTGGGGCCAACGTCCTGACTTTC. The chain recombines TRBV28 with TRBJ2-6; no clear D. Trimming stripped 2 bases from V and 2 bases from J, with 7 bases between. The CDR3 has 15 amino acids. From germline, CDR1 is MDHEN and CDR2 SYDVKM.